This T cell receptor (beta chain) was sequenced in a study of T cells in Graves' hyperthyroidism and ophthalmopathy. This clonotype has at least ten counts. Amplification targeted TCR beta CDR3 regions from RNA transcripts. HTBI primers were employed in a first-round RT-PCR of the TCR CDR3. TCRdb ran MiXCR on the multiplex PCR reads and lists one entry per CDR3 protein. The table has 400,000 to 500,000 distinct CDR3 sequences, roughly 15% seen once; the top ten hold 5% to 6.5%. Per germline, CDR1 MNHEY and CDR2 SMNVEV (reference sequence). CDR3 size: 14 residues. Trimming took 5 bases from V and 9 from J, leaving 19 bases between them.

This sequence originates from a woman in her late teens or twenties with Graves' hyperthyroidism. V gene TRBV27 combines with J gene TRBJ1-2; TRBD1 might be the D (6 bases). Source material: blood. CDR3 in DNA: TGTGCCAGCAGTCTCAACAGGGTTCAGAGGAGCTACACCTTC. Its translation: CASSLNRVQRSYTF.